Here is one T cell receptor beta chain with its context. The table lists this clonotype with a few counts. The specificity of this receptor is unknown. No per-base quality is available; no much larger clone lies one base away. The data were obtained in a study of blood T cells in healthy people across ages (dated by TCRdb to 2014 to 2015). About the study as a whole: In model experiments, template switching captured about one uniquely barcoded TCR beta cDNA molecule for every two T cells. Age-related changes in TCR beta repertoire diversity were measured in the study by deep sequencing normalized with unique cDNA molecular identifiers. The donors were split into four age groups: young (average around 16 years), middle-aged (about 40), aged (roughly 68) and long-lived (approximately 80). To avoid experimental bias, donors of different ages were randomly spread across the sequencing lanes. Two additional independent replicas of 1 million unique cDNA reads from the same blood draw were analyzed for two donors (one aged 18 to 29 and one aged 80 or older). Summary of the overall study and its limitations: Since profiling was done on bulk unsorted PBMCs, naive and antigen-experienced compartments could not be conclusively compared. Observed TCR beta diversity correlated strongly with the percentage of naive T cells measured by flow cytometry. Because the CMV infection status of the donors was unknown, age-related changes in expanded clonotypes may potentially have been confounded. Total diversity estimates from one million sequenced T cells were considered lower bounds and underestimates. The long-lived group showed more naive CD4+ T cells, fewer expanded clones and increased TCR diversity than the aged group, suggesting age selection. Observed TCR beta diversity per million T cells fell roughly linearly with age, and a significant reduction was already apparent by age approximately 41.

From the cysteine up to the phenylalanine, the CDR3 has a length of 13 residues. The sequence is cut down to CDR3 DNA, 39 bases in frame from base 1. Cut back by 5 bases and 4 bases, the V and J ends lie 10 bases apart. Systemically healthy Caucasian individuals from Russia, approximately 39 in total and aged about 6 to 100 years, were included as donors. Each donor gave about 9.7 milliliters of peripheral blood, drawn into EDTA-treated Vacutainer tubes. Ficoll-Paque density-gradient centrifugation was used to isolate PBMCs, with at least 6.5 million obtained per sample. Trizol reagent was used to extract total RNA from PBMCs, with at least 5.5 micrograms per sample. For every donor, an aliquot of PBMCs went through flow cytometry to measure the percentages of naive CD45RAhigh/CD27high T cells. The library was generated by 5' RACE. For sequencing, an Illumina HiSeq 2500 was employed. A second PCR of roughly 7 to 11 cycles was performed with a sample-barcoded 5' primer and a J-beta primer mix. A unique molecular identifier was introduced onto each TCR beta cDNA molecule by a template-switch 5' adaptor carrying 12 random nucleotides. Each sample yielded at least 3 million CDR3-containing paired-end reads. First-strand cDNA was synthesized from all RNA with the Mint cDNA synthesis kit, primed by a TRBC-specific oligonucleotide. All cDNA was treated with uracil-DNA glycosylase and then went through a first 18-cycle PCR with the universal primers M1SS and BC2_uni_R. The paper's data handling went like this. For normalization, 1 million high-quality reads, each with a distinct molecular identifier, were randomly selected from each sample. Reads with shared molecular identifiers were discarded instead of being binned into consensus sequences. CDR3 identification, clonotype clustering and error correction used MiTCR with a Q25 quality threshold and the strictest error-elimination algorithm. Lower-bound total TCR beta diversity was estimated with a nonparametric unseen species model using Euler transformation. TCRdb applied fastp at Q25 and MiXCR to the public reads, then kept only in-frame beta chains. Every CDR3 protein is listed once, alongside the most common genes and DNA of its rows. These V and J calls are TCRdb output, not the study's own analysis. Here the sample has roughly 1.7 million distinct CDR3 sequences; 34% occur a single time. 11% of the sample goes to the ten largest clones.

The sequence was collected from a young woman in good health. Recombination connected TRBV12-3 or TRBV12-4 to TRBJ2-3; the D gene cannot be resolved reliably. The sequenced sample consisted of blood. Read as DNA, the sequence is TGTGCCAGCAGTAGGGTTGGGGCAGATACGCAGTATTTT. Its translation is CASSRVGADTQYF.